The 3 T cell receptor beta chains given below trace back to one sample, sequenced in a study of PD-1 blockade in classical Hodgkin lymphoma. Generated by immunoSEQ multiplex PCR, the TCRdb table keeps only in-frame clones and is missing some. The sample has some 10,000 clones; 74% are singletons. Autologous stem cell transplantation was followed by relapse in every patient, and brentuximab vedotin exposure varied. From thawed PBMCs, CD4+ T cells were purified using magnetic negative selection. Sequencing was performed on CD4+ T cells from blood, taken at baseline. Receptors were obtained from a human donor with classical Hodgkin lymphoma.

The rearrangement links TRBV18 to TRBJ2-5; D may be TRBD1 (5 bases). This CDR3 is 15 amino acids long. The germline V and J ends were trimmed by 3 bases and 0 bases, with 11 bases remaining between them. The germline V gene encodes CDR1 KGHSH and CDR2 LQKENI. As DNA, the CDR3 is TGTGCCAGCTCACCGGAACAGGCGTACCAAGAGACCCAGTACTTC. Its translation is CASSPEQAYQETQYF.

For the CDR3, the DNA is TGTGCCAGTAGTAGATCGGGATCCAGGGTAGGCCCCAATGAGCAGTTCTTC. The encoded protein is CASSRSGSRVGPNEQFF. The V call is TRBV19, the J call TRBJ2-1; the D call may be TRBD1 or TRBD2 (5 bases each). This CDR3 region has 17 residues. The germline CDR1 and CDR2 sequences are LNHDA and SQIVND (reference sequence). V lost 4 bases and J 6 bases, leaving 22 bases between the germline ends.

DNA for the CDR3: TGTGCCAGCATGGATAGCGGGAGCCGGAATGAGCAGTTCTTC. Amino acids: CASMDSGSRNEQFF. The rearrangement joins TRBV6-6 to TRBJ2-1; 9 bases are a match to TRBD2. The trim removed 7 bases at V and 7 bases at J, leaving 8 bases unmatched. Germline CDR1 MNHNY, CDR2 SVGAGI (reference sequence). CDR3 length: 14 amino acids.